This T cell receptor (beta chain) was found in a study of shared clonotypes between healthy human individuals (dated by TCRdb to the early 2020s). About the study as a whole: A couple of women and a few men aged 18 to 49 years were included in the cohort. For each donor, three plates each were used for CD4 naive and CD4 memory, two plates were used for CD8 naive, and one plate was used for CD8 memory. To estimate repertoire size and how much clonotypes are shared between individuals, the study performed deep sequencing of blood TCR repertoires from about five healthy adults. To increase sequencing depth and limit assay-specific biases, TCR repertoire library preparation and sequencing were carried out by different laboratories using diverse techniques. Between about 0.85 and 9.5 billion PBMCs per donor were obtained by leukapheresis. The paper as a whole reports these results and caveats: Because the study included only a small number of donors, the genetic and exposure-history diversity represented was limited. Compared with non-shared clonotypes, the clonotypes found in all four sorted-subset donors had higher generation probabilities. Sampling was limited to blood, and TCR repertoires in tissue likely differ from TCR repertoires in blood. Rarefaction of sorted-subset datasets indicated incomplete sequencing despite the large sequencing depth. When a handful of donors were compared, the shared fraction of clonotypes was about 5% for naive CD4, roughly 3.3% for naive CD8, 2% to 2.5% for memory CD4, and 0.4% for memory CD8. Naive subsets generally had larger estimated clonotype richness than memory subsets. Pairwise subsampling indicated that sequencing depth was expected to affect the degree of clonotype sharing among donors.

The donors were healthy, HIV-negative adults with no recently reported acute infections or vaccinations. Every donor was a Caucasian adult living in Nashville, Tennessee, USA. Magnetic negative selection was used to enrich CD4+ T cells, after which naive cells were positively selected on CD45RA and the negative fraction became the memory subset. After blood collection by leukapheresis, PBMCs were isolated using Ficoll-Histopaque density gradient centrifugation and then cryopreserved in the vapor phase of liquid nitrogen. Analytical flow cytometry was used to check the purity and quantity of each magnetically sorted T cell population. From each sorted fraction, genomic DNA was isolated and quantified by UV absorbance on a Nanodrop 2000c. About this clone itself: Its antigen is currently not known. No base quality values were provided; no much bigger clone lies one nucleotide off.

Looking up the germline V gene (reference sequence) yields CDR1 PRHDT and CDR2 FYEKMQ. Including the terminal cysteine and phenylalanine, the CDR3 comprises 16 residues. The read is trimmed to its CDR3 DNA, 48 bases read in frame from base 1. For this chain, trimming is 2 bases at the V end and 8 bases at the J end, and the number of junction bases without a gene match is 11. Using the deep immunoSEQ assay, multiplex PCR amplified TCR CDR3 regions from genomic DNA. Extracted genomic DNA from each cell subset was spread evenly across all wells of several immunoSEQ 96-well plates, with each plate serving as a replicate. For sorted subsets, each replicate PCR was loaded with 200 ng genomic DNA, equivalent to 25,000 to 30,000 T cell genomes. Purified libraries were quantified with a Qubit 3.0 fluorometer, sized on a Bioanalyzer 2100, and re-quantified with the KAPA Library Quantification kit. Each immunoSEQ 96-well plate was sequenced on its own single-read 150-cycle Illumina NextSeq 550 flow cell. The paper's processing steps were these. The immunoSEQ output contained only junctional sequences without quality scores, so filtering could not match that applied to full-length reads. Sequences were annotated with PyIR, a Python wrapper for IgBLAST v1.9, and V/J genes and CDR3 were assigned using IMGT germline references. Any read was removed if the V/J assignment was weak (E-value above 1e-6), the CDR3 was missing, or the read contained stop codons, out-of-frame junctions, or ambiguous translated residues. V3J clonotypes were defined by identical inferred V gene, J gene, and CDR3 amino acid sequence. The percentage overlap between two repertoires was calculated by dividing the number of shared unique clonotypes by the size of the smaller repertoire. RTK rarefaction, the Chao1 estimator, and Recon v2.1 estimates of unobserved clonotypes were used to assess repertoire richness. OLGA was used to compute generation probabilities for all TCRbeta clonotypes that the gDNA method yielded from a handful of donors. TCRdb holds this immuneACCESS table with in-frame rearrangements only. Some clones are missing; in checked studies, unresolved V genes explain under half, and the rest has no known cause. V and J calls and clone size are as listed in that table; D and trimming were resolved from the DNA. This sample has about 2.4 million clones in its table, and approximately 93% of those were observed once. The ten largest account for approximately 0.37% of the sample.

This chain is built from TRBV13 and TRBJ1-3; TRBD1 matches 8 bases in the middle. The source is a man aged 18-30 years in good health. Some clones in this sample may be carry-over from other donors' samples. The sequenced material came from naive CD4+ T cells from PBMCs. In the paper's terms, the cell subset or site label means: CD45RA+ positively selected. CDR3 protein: CASSLSPWTGRHTIYF. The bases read TGTGCCAGCAGCTTATCTCCCTGGACAGGGCGGCACACCATATATTTT.